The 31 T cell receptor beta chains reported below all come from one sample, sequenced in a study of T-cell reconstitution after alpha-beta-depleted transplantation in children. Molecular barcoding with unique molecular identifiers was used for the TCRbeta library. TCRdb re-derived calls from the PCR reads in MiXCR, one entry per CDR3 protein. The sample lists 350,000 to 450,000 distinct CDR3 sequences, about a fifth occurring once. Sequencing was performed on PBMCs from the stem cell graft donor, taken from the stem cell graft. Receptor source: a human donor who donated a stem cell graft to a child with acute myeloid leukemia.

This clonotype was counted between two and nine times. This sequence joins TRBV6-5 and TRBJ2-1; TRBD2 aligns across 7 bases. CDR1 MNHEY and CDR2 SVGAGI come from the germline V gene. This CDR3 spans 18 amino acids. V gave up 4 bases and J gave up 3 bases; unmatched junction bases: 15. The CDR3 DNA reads TGTGCCAGCAGTTTAGTCTGGGGGGAGGGAAAAGGCTACAATGAGCAGTTCTTC. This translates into CASSLVWGEGKGYNEQFF.

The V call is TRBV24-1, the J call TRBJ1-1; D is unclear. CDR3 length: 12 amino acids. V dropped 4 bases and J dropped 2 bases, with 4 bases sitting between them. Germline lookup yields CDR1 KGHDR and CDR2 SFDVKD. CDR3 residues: CATSDSNTEAFF. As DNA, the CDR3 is TGTGCCACCAGTGACTCAAACACTGAAGCTTTCTTT.

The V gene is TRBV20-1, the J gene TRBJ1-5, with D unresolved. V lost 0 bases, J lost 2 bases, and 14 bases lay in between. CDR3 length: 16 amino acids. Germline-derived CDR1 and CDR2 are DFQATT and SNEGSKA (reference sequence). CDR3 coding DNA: TGCAGTGCTAGAGATGAACGGACGGTAGGCAATCAGCCCCAGCATTTT. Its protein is CSARDERTVGNQPQHF.

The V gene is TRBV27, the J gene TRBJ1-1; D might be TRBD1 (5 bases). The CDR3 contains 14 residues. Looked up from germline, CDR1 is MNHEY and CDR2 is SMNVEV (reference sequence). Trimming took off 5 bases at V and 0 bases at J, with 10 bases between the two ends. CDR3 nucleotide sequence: TGTGCCAGCAGTAGGGGCTGGGTGAACACTGAAGCTTTCTTT. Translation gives CASSRGWVNTEAFF.

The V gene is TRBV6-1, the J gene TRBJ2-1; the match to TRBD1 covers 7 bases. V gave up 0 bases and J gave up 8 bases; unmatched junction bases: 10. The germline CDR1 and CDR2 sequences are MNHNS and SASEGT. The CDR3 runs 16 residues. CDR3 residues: CASSEAGRGYHYEQFF. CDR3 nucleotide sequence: TGTGCCAGCAGTGAAGCTGGCAGGGGGTATCATTATGAGCAGTTCTTC.

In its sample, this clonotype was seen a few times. DNA of the CDR3: TGTGCCAGCAGCTTGGAGTTCCAATCCTACGAGCAGTACTTC. Encoded protein: CASSLEFQSYEQYF. The chain uses TRBV5-5 and TRBJ2-7, with D hard to call. The CDR3 is 14 residues long. Per germline, CDR1 SGHKS and CDR2 YYEKEE (reference sequence). V lost 0 bases to trimming and J lost 1 base, with 8 bases between them.

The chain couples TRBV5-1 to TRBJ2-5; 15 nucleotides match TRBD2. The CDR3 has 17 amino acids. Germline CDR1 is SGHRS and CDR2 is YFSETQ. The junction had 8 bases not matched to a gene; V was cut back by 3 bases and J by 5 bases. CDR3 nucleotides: TGCGCCAGCAGCTCCGGACTAGCGGGAGGGCCTCGGGAGACCCAGTACTTC. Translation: CASSSGLAGGPRETQYF.

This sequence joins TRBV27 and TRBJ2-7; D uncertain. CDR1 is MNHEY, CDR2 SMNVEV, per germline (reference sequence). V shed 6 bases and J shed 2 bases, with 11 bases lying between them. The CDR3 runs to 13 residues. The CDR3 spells CASSLLQTYEQYF. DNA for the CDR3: TGTGCCAGCAGCCTCTTACAGACCTACGAGCAGTACTTC.

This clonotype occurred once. The CDR3: CASSPGTSDTGELFF. CDR3 DNA: TGTGCCAGCAGTCCAGGGACTAGCGACACCGGGGAGCTGTTTTTT. The chain employs TRBV28 and TRBJ2-2, with TRBD2 identical over 10 bases. The CDR3 length is 15 residues. The V and J ends lost 5 bases and 3 bases, in that order; junction bases with no gene match: 3. The germline CDR1 and CDR2 sequences are MDHEN and SYDVKM.

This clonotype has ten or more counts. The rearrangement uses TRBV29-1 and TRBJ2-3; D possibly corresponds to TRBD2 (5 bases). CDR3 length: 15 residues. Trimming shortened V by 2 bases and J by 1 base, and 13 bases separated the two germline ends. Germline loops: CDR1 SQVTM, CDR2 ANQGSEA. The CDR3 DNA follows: TGCAGCGTTGAATATGCTAGCCTACGCACAGATACGCAGTATTTT. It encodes CSVEYASLRTDTQYF.

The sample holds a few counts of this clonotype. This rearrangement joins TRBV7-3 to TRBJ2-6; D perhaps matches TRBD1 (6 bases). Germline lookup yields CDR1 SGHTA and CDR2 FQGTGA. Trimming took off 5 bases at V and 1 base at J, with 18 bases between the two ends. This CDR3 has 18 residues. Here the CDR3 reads CASSKPGDGTSGANVLTF. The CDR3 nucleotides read TGTGCCAGCAGCAAGCCAGGGGATGGGACATCTGGGGCCAACGTCCTGACTTTC.

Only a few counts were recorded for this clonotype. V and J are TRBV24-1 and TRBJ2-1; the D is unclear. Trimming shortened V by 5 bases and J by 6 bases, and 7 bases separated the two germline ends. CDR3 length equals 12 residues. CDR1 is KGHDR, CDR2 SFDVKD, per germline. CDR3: CATSAVFNEQFF. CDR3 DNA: TGTGCCACCAGTGCCGTCTTCAATGAGCAGTTCTTC.

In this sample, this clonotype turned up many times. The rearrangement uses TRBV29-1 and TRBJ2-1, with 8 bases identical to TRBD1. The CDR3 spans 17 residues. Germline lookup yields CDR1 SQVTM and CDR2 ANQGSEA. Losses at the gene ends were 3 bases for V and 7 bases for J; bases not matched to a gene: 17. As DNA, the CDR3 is TGCAGCGTTGATGGCCTGATAGATCGACAGGGGTTGAATGAGCAGTTCTTC. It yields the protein CSVDGLIDRQGLNEQFF.

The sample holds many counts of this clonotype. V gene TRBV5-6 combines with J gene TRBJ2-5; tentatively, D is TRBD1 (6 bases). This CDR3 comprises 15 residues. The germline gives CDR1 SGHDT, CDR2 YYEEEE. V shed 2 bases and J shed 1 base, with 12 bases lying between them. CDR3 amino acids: CASSFPTQGQETQYF. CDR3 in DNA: TGTGCCAGCAGCTTCCCCACACAGGGCCAAGAGACCCAGTACTTC.

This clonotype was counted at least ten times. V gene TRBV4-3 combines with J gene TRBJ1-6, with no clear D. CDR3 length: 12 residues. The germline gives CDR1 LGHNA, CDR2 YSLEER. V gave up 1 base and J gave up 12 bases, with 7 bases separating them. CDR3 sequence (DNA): TGCGCCAGCAGCCAAGGACGAGGACCCCTCCACTTT. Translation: CASSQGRGPLHF.

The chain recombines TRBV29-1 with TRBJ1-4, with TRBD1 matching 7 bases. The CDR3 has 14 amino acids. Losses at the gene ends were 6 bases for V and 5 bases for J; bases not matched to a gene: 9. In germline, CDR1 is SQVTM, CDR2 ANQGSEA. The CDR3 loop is CSVTGDSSNEKLFF. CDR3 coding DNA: TGCAGCGTAACAGGGGACAGCTCGAATGAAAAACTGTTTTTT.

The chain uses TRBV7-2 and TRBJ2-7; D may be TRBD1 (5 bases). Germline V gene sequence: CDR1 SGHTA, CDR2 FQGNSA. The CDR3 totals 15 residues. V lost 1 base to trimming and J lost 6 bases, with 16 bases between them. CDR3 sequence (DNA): TGTGCCAGCAGCTTAGAAGGCAGGGCACGGGTCGAGCAGTACTTC. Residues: CASSLEGRARVEQYF. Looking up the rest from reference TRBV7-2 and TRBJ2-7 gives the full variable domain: GAGVSQSPSNKVTEKGKDVELRCDPISGHTALYWYRQSLGQGLEFLIYFQGNSAPDKSGLPSDRFSAERTGGSVSTLTIQRTQQEDSAVYLCASSLEGRARVEQYFGPGTRLTVT.

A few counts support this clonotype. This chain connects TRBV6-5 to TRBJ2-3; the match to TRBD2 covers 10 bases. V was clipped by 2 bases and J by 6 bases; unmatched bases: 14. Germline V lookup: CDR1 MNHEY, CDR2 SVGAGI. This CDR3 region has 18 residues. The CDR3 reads CASSYRASGSPITDTQYF. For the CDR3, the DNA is TGTGCCAGCAGTTACAGGGCTAGCGGGAGCCCAATAACGGATACGCAGTATTTT.

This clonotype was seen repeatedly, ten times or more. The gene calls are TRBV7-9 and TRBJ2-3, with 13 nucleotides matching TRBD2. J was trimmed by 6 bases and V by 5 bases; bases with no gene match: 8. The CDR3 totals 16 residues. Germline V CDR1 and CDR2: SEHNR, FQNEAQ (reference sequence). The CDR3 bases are TGTGCCAGCAGCCCGCGGACTAGCGGGAGTTACGATACGCAGTATTTT. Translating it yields CASSPRTSGSYDTQYF. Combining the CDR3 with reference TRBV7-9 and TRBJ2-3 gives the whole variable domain DTGVSQNPRHKITKRGQNVTFRCDPISEHNRLYWYRQTLGQGPEFLTYFQNEAQLEKSRLLSDRFSAERPKGSFSTLEIQRTEQGDSAMYLCASSPRTSGSYDTQYFGPGTRLTVL.

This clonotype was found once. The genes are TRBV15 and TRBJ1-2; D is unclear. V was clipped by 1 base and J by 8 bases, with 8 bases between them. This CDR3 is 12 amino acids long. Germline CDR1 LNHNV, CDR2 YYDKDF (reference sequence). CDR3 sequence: CATSRASSGYTF. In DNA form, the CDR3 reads TGTGCCACCAGCAGAGCGAGCTCGGGCTACACCTTC.

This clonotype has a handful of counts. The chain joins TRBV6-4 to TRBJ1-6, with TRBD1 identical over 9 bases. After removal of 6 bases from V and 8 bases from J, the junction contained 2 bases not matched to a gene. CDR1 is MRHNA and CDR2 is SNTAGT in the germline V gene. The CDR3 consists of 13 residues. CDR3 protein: CASSRDRDSPLHF. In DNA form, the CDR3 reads TGTGCCAGCAGCCGGGACAGGGATTCACCCCTCCACTTT.

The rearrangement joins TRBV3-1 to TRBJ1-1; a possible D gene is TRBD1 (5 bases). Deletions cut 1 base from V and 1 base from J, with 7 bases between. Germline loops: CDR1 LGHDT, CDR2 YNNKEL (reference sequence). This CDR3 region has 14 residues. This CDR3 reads CASSQAQGNTEAFF. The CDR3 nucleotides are TGTGCCAGCAGCCAAGCTCAGGGGAACACTGAAGCTTTCTTT.

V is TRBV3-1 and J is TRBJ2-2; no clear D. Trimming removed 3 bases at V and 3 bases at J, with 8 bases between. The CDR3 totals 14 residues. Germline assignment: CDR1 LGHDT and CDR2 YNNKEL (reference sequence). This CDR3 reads CASSQAVYTGELFF. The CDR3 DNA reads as TGTGCCAGCAGCCAGGCAGTCTACACCGGGGAGCTGTTTTTT.

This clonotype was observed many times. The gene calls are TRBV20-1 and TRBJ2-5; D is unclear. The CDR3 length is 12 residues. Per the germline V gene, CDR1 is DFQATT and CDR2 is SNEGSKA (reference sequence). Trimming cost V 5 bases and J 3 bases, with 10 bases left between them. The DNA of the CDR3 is TGCAGTGCTCCTTGGGTGGAAGAGACCCAGTACTTC. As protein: CSAPWVEETQYF.

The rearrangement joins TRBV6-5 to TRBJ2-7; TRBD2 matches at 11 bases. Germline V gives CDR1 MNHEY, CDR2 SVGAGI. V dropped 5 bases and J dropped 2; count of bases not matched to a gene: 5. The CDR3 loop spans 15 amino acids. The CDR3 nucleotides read TGTGCCAGCAGTATTCTAGCGGGAGGAGCCTACGAGCAGTACTTC. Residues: CASSILAGGAYEQYF.

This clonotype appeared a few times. The DNA of the CDR3 is TGCAGTGCTAGGCCAGGGGGGGGTTACGAGCAGTACTTC. Its translation: CSARPGGGYEQYF. The V and J genes are TRBV20-1 and TRBJ2-7, with D perhaps matching TRBD1 or TRBD2 (7 bases each). The CDR3 covers 13 residues. Germline CDR1 is DFQATT and CDR2 is SNEGSKA (reference sequence). Deletions cut 3 bases from V and 4 bases from J, with 13 bases between.

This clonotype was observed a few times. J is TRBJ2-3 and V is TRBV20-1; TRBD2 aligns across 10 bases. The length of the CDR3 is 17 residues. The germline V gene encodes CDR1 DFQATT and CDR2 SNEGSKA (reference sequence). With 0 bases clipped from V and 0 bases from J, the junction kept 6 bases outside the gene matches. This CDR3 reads CSARDLAGATSTDTQYF. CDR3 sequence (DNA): TGCAGTGCTAGAGATCTAGCGGGAGCGACTAGCACAGATACGCAGTATTTT.

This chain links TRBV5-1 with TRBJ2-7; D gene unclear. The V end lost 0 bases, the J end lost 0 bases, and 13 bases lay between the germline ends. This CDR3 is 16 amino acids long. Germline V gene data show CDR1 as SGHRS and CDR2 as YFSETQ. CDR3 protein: CASSLGARANSYEQYF. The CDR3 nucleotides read TGCGCCAGCAGCTTGGGGGCTCGGGCCAACTCCTACGAGCAGTACTTC.

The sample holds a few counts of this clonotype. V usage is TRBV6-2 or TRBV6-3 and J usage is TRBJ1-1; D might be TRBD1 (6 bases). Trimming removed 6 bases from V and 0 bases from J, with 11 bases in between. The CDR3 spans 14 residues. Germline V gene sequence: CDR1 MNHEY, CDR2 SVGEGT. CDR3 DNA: TGTGCCAGCAGACAGGGACGGGTGAACACTGAAGCTTTCTTT. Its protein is CASRQGRVNTEAFF.

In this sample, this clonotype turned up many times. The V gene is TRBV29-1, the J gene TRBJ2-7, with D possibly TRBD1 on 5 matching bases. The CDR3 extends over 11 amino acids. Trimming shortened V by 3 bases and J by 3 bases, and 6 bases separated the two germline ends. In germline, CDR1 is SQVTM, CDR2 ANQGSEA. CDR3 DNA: TGCAGCGTTGATGACAGCTACGAGCAGTACTTC. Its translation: CSVDDSYEQYF.

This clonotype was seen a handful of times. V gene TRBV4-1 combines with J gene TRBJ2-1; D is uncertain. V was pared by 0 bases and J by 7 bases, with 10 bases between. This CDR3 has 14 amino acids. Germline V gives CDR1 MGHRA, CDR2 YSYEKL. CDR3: CASSQDNFVNEQFF. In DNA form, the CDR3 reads TGCGCCAGCAGCCAAGATAATTTCGTGAATGAGCAGTTCTTC.